These T cell receptor beta chains were read from a single sample in a study of post-analysis software for immune sequencing data. TCRdb re-called the PCR reads with MiXCR, one entry per CDR3 protein. Of about 560,000 distinct CDR3 sequences in the sample, roughly 47% were seen once. Input material: blood. The receptor set was obtained from a girl between 10 and 17 years old with multiple sclerosis. The CDR3 runs from the conserved cysteine through the conserved F or W. Each record gives: J gene, clone size, V gene, D gene, CDR3 length, CDR3 protein, CDR3 DNA. A D gene is named only where the DNA matches it firmly. Not every row has a clone size; where given, it reads once, few, many or a size class.

>TRBJ2-3|.|TRBV4-1|TRBD2|20
CASSQSHYHSGGGGTDTQYF
TGCGCCAGCAGCCAAAGCCACTACCATAGCGGGGGGGGCGGCACAGATACGCAGTATTTT
>TRBJ2-1|.|TRBV30|TRBD2|16
CAWSPRLAGALYEQFF
TGTGCCTGGAGTCCGCGACTAGCGGGAGCGTTGTATGAGCAGTTCTTC
>TRBJ2-3|.|TRBV20-1|.|16
CSADLGGLRPTDTQYF
TGCAGTGCTGACCTTGGGGGTTTACGCCCCACAGATACGCAGTATTTT
>TRBJ2-3|few|TRBV20-1|TRBD2|14
CSAHTSGSTDTQYF
TGCAGTGCTCATACTAGCGGAAGCACAGATACGCAGTATTTT
>TRBJ1-2|.|TRBV5-1|.|15
CASSLGQKKNYGYTF
TGCGCCAGCAGCTTGGGACAGAAAAAAAACTATGGCTACACCTTC
>TRBJ2-7|.|TRBV3-1|.|15
CASSQVLAVGYEQYF
TGTGCCAGCAGCCAAGTGTTGGCCGTCGGCTACGAGCAGTACTTC
>TRBJ2-3|.|TRBV18|.|12
CASSPWTDTQYF
TGTGCCAGCTCACCTTGGACAGATACGCAGTATTTT
>TRBJ2-1|.|TRBV6-1|TRBD2|17
CASSLGLAGGPGDEQFF
TGTGCCAGCAGCCTTGGACTAGCGGGGGGCCCGGGGGATGAGCAGTTCTTC
>TRBJ2-3|.|TRBV6-5|.|11
CASRTIDTQYF
TGTGCCAGCAGAACTATAGATACGCAGTATTTT
>TRBJ2-7|.|TRBV10-3|TRBD2|15
CAISPGSGRTYEQYF
TGTGCCATCAGTCCAGGTAGCGGGAGAACGTACGAGCAGTACTTC
>TRBJ2-1|few|TRBV10-3|.|15
CAISGRASSYNEQFF
TGTGCCATCAGTGGCCGGGCCAGCTCCTACAATGAGCAGTTCTTC
>TRBJ2-3|.|TRBV4-1|TRBD2|17
CASSRDISRGVTDTQYF
TGCGCCAGCAGCCGAGACATCTCGCGGGGGGTTACAGATACGCAGTATTTT
>TRBJ1-2|.|TRBV7-3|.|18
CASSLTRGGTGRNYGYTF
TGTGCCAGCAGCTTAACCCGGGGAGGAACAGGAAGGAACTATGGCTACACCTTC
>TRBJ2-4|.|TRBV12-3/TRBV12-4|.|13
CASSFRTVSAQYF
TGTGCCAGCAGTTTTCGGACAGTTTCCGCGCAGTACTTC
>TRBJ2-6|.|TRBV28|.|15
CASSLPLSGANVLTF
TGTGCCAGCAGTTTACCCCTCTCTGGGGCCAACGTCCTGACTTTC
>TRBJ1-5|.|TRBV4-1|.|18
CASSQGGTGHDDNQPQHF
TGCGCCAGCAGCCAAGGGGGAACAGGGCACGATGACAATCAGCCCCAGCATTTT
>TRBJ1-1|.|TRBV5-1|.|14
CASSWETGNTEAFF
TGCGCCAGCAGCTGGGAGACGGGGAACACTGAAGCTTTCTTT
>TRBJ2-7|.|TRBV10-2|.|15
CASSETGRGPYEQYF
TGCGCCAGCAGTGAAACGGGGAGAGGGCCCTACGAGCAGTACTTC
>TRBJ2-2|few|TRBV29-1|.|15
CSVGKGLEGPGELFF
TGCAGCGTTGGAAAAGGACTCGAAGGCCCAGGGGAGCTGTTTTTT
>TRBJ2-7|few|TRBV7-9|.|14
CASSLRAGAEEQYF
TGTGCCAGCAGCTTAAGGGCGGGGGCTGAGGAGCAGTACTTC
>TRBJ2-3|many|TRBV20-1|TRBD2|16
CSARGSSGDSTDTQYF
TGCAGTGCTAGGGGATCTAGCGGGGATAGCACAGATACGCAGTATTTT
>TRBJ2-1|.|TRBV11-1|TRBD2|21
CASSHRPRTSGSPANYNEQFF
TGTGCCAGCAGCCACCGACCGCGGACTAGCGGGAGCCCCGCGAACTACAATGAGCAGTTCTTC
>TRBJ2-1|.|TRBV7-8|TRBD2|16
CAGSREGLAGRETQFF
TGTGCCGGCAGTAGAGAGGGACTAGCGGGGCGAGAGACCCAGTTCTTC
>TRBJ1-5|few|TRBV12-3/TRBV12-4|.|16
CASSRDRIYSNQPQHF
TGTGCCAGCAGTAGAGACCGGATTTATAGCAATCAGCCCCAGCATTTT
>TRBJ1-4|.|TRBV12-3/TRBV12-4|.|12
CASRAANEKLFF
TGTGCCAGCAGGGCAGCTAATGAAAAACTGTTTTTT
>TRBJ1-2|.|TRBV7-2|TRBD1|17
CASSLASPGTGMGGYTF
TGTGCCAGCAGCTTAGCGAGTCCCGGGACAGGGATGGGTGGCTACACCTTC